A selection of T cell receptor beta chains follows, all from one sample in a study of T cells in Graves' hyperthyroidism and ophthalmopathy. TCRdb used MiXCR to reprocess the multiplex PCR reads, holding one entry per CDR3 protein. Of a few hundred thousand distinct CDR3 sequences listed, approximately 14% are singletons. Material for sequencing was blood. The receptors shown here come from a woman between 18 and 30 years old with Graves' hyperthyroidism. CDR3s include the opening cysteine and the closing phenylalanine or tryptophan. D genes are given only for firm matches. For some rows the clone size is stated as once, few or many, or as a class when expanded; others skip it.

cdr3_length | d_call | clone_size | j_call | v_call | cdr3_nt | cdr3_aa
14 | NA | few | TRBJ2-2 | TRBV6-1 | TGTGCCAGCAGTTCCGGGGCTAAGACCGGGGAGCTGTTTTTT | CASSSGAKTGELFF
14 | NA | many | TRBJ1-6 | TRBV2 | TGTGCCAGCCTTGACGGGAGAATCTATTCACCCCTCCACTTT | CASLDGRIYSPLHF
16 | TRBD1 | NA | TRBJ2-6 | TRBV19 | TGTGCCACTAGGGGACAGGGGAGCTCTGGGGCCAACGTCCTGACTTTC | CATRGQGSSGANVLTF
14 | TRBD1 | NA | TRBJ1-1 | TRBV27 | TGTGCCAGCAGGGAAACAGGGGTCAACACTGAAGCTTTCTTT | CASRETGVNTEAFF
16 | TRBD2 | many | TRBJ2-1 | TRBV27 | TGTGCCAGCAGTTTAAGTCTAGCGGGAGTAGGGAATGAGCAGTTCTTC | CASSLSLAGVGNEQFF
12 | TRBD1 | NA | TRBJ1-2 | TRBV19 | TGTGCCAGCGAGACAGGGACATATGGCTACACCTTC | CASETGTYGYTF
14 | NA | many | TRBJ2-5 | TRBV7-3 | TGTGCCAGCAGCCTAGCAGGGGCCGGGGAGACCCAGTACTTC | CASSLAGAGETQYF
16 | NA | many | TRBJ2-2 | TRBV7-3 | TGTGCCAGCAGCTTATACGGGGACACCACCCCCGGGGAGCTGTTTTTT | CASSLYGDTTPGELFF
15 | NA | many | TRBJ1-3 | TRBV27 | TGTGCCAGCAGTTCGAGGAGGTCGGCTGGAAACACCATATATTTT | CASSSRRSAGNTIYF
14 | NA | many | TRBJ2-1 | TRBV7-6 | TGTGCCAGCAGCACGACCGACAGGCTCAATGAGCAGTTCTTC | CASSTTDRLNEQFF
15 | TRBD2 | many | TRBJ2-3 | TRBV7-3 | TGTGCCAGCTCCCCCGCGGGGGGGTCGGCAGATACGCAGTATTTT | CASSPAGGSADTQYF
15 | NA | many | TRBJ2-6 | TRBV5-1 | TGCGCCAGCAGCCTGGTTGCGGACGGGGCCAACGTCCTGACTTTC | CASSLVADGANVLTF
12 | NA | many | TRBJ1-2 | TRBV7-9 | TGTGCCAGCAGCTTAGCCTCGTTCGGCTACACCTTC | CASSLASFGYTF
14 | NA | many | TRBJ2-7 | TRBV11-3 | TGTGCCAGCAGCTTAGCTCCTAGCGATAACGAGCAGTACTTC | CASSLAPSDNEQYF
14 | NA | many | TRBJ2-7 | TRBV5-1 | TGCGCCAGCAGCTTGCAGGGCTTCGACTACGAGCAGTACTTC | CASSLQGFDYEQYF
19 | TRBD1 | many | TRBJ1-5 | TRBV7-9 | TGTGCCAGCAGCTTAGCACCCAAAAGGGGGCTCGGTGGCAATCAGCCCCAGCATTTT | CASSLAPKRGLGGNQPQHF
15 | NA | few | TRBJ2-3 | TRBV6-1 | TGTGCCAGCAGTTGGACGGGGCGAGGTTCAGATACGCAGTATTTT | CASSWTGRGSDTQYF
14 | TRBD1 | few | TRBJ2-7 | TRBV2 | TGTGCCAGCACCGACCGGGACAGGGGCTACGAGCAGTACTTC | CASTDRDRGYEQYF
11 | NA | many | TRBJ2-7 | TRBV30 | TGTGCCTGGAGACGAGGGGCCGAGCAGTACTTC | CAWRRGAEQYF
16 | TRBD1 | many | TRBJ1-1 | TRBV24-1 | TGTGCCACCAGTGCCCCGGACAGGGGGCCCAACACTGAAGCTTTCTTT | CATSAPDRGPNTEAFF